This record concerns one T cell receptor beta chain sequence. These data originate in a study of spatial heterogeneity in lung cancer. At the level of the study: Alpha-chain sequences were detected in numbers that were consistently lower than beta-chain sequences. The mean occurrence of each unique TCR and UMI combination in raw reads exceeded nine.

Losses at the gene ends were 6 bases for V and 0 bases for J; bases not matched to a gene: 4. From germline, CDR1 is LNHDA and CDR2 SQIVND (reference sequence). This CDR3 is 15 amino acids long. Noted time point: sample taken at primary tumor resection. Unsorted whole RNA samples from tumor, nontumor lung or frozen PBMC were sequenced. A single record per CDR3 protein comes from TCRdb applying MiXCR to the 5' RACE reads. The sample holds about 80,000 distinct CDR3 sequences, approximately 21% seen once. This TCR came from a male donor with early-stage non-small cell lung cancer. The chain links TRBV19 to TRBJ2-2, with 7 positions matching TRBD1. The specimen was PBMCs, collected at surgery. CDR3 nucleotide sequence: TGTGCCAGTAGGACAGGGTTGGCGAACACCGGGGAGCTGTTTTTT. It codes for CASRTGLANTGELFF.